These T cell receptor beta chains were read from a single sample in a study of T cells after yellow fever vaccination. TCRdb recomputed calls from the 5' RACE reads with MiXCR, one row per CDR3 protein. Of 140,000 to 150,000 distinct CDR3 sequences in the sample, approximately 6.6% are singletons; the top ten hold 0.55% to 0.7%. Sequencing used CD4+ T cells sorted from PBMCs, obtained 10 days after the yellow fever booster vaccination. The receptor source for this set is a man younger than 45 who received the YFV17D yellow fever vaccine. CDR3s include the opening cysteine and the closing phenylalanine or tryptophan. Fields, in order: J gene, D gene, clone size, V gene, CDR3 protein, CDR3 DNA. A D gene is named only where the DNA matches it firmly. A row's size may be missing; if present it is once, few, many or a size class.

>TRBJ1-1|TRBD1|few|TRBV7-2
CASSTQGSGTEAFF
TGTGCCAGCAGCACACAGGGGAGCGGGACTGAAGCTTTCTTT
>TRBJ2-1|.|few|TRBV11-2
CASSLELSGNNEQFF
TGTGCCAGCAGCTTAGAGCTTAGCGGAAACAATGAGCAGTTCTTC
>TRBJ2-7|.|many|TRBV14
CASSQVGGYEQYF
TGTGCCAGCAGCCAAGTTGGGGGCTACGAGCAGTACTTC
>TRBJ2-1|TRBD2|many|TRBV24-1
CATSDWTSGEQFF
TGTGCCACCAGTGATTGGACTAGCGGTGAGCAGTTCTTC
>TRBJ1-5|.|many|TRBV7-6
CASSLSPNQPQHF
TGTGCCAGCAGCTTAAGCCCGAATCAGCCCCAGCATTTT
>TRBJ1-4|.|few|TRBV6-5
CASSYGGGTNEKLFF
TGTGCCAGCAGTTACGGAGGGGGAACTAATGAAAAACTGTTTTTT
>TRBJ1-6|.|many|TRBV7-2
CASSPGRSHSPLHF
TGTGCCAGCAGCCCAGGACGGAGTCATTCACCCCTCCACTTT
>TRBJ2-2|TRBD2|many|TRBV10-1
CASSRDTGLAGLNTGELFF
TGCGCCAGCAGTAGAGATACGGGACTAGCGGGTTTGAACACCGGGGAGCTGTTTTTT
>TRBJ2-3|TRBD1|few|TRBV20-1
CSATDPWQGASDTQYF
TGCAGTGCTACGGACCCTTGGCAGGGGGCATCAGATACGCAGTATTTT
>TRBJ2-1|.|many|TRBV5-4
CASSLAFQYNEQFF
TGTGCCAGCAGCTTGGCCTTCCAGTACAATGAGCAGTTCTTC
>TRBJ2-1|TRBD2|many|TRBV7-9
CASSLIPSGLAGPSSYNEQFF
TGTGCCAGCAGCTTAATCCCCTCCGGACTAGCAGGCCCGAGCTCCTACAATGAGCAGTTCTTC
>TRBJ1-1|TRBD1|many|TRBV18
CASSLQGGSNTEAFF
TGTGCCAGCTCACTGCAAGGGGGCTCGAACACTGAAGCTTTCTTT
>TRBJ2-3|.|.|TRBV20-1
CSAPGGGKTYTDTQYF
TGCAGTGCTCCCGGGGGCGGAAAGACTTACACAGATACGCAGTATTTT
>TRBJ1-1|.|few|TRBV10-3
CAVTGTMNTEAFF
TGTGCCGTCACCGGGACAATGAACACTGAAGCTTTCTTT
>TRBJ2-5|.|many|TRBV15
CATSRFLSETQYF
TGTGCCACCAGCAGATTCCTCTCGGAGACCCAGTACTTC
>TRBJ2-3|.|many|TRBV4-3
CASSQETWDTQYF
TGCGCCAGCAGCCAAGAGACTTGGGATACGCAGTATTTT
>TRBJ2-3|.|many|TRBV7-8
CASSSRRFSTDTQYF
TGTGCCAGCAGCTCTCGGAGGTTTAGCACAGATACGCAGTATTTT
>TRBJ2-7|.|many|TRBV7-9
CASSLVTFHEQYF
TGTGCCAGCAGCTTAGTCACGTTCCACGAGCAGTACTTC
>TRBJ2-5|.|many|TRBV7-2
CASSPTPGEWETQYF
TGTGCCAGCAGCCCAACTCCAGGGGAATGGGAGACCCAGTACTTC
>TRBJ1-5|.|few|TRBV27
CASRGGGKDLSNQPQHF
TGTGCCAGCAGAGGGGGAGGCAAGGATCTTAGCAATCAGCCCCAGCATTTT
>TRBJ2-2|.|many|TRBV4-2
CASSQEGRGATGELFF
TGTGCCAGCAGCCAAGAGGGCAGGGGGGCGACCGGGGAGCTGTTTTTT
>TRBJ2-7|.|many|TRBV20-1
CSAREGTAPGEQYF
TGCAGTGCTAGAGAGGGGACCGCACCTGGCGAGCAGTACTTC
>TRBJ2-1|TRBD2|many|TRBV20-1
CSAYVTSGNYNEQFF
TGCAGTGCTTACGTAACTAGCGGGAACTACAATGAGCAGTTCTTC
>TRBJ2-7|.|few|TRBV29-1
CSVGTPGYSYEQYF
TGCAGCGTCGGAACGCCGGGATACTCCTACGAGCAGTACTTC
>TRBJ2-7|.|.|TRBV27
CASSHSWTATSYEQYF
TGTGCCAGCAGTCACTCATGGACAGCGACCTCCTACGAGCAGTACTTC
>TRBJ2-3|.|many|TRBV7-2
CASSPHPDYGGSQNF
TGTGCCAGCAGCCCTCACCCCGACTACGGGGGCTCACAAAATTTT
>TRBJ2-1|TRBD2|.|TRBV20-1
CSARVGLAGGTSYNEQFF
TGCAGTGCTAGAGTAGGTCTAGCGGGAGGGACTTCCTACAATGAGCAGTTCTTC
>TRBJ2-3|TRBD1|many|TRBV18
CASLGQGTDTQYF
TGTGCCAGCTTGGGACAGGGCACAGATACGCAGTATTTT
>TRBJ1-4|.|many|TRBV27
CASTVTGLRATNEKLFF
TGTGCCAGCACCGTGACAGGCTTACGTGCAACTAATGAAAAACTGTTTTTT
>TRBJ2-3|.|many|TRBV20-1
CSAGAGYTSTDTQYF
TGCAGTGCGGGGGCGGGGTACACTAGCACAGATACGCAGTATTTT
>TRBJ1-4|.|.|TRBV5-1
CASSILSGTGEKLFF
TGCGCCAGCAGTATCCTTTCGGGAACGGGTGAAAAACTGTTTTTT
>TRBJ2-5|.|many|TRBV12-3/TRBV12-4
CASSFSGTQNQYF
TGTGCCAGCAGTTTCTCCGGGACCCAGAACCAGTACTTC
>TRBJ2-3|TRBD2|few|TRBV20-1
CSARPWTSGEDTQYF
TGCAGTGCTAGACCCTGGACTAGCGGCGAGGATACGCAGTATTTT
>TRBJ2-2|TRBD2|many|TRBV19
CASHSGREPGELFF
TGTGCCAGCCATAGCGGGAGGGAACCCGGGGAGCTGTTTTTT
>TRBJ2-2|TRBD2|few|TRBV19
CASKISSGLTGELFF
TGTGCCAGTAAGATCTCTAGCGGGCTAACCGGGGAGCTGTTTTTT
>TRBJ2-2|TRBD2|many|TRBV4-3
CASSQGLANTGELFF
TGCGCCAGCAGCCAGGGACTAGCGAACACCGGGGAGCTGTTTTTT
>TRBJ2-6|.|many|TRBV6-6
CASFLSGANVLTF
TGTGCCAGTTTCTTATCTGGGGCCAACGTCCTGACTTTC
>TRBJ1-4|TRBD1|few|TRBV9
CASSARAWTGGYEKLFF
TGTGCCAGCAGCGCCAGAGCCTGGACAGGGGGGTATGAAAAACTGTTTTTT
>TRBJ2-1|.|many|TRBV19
CASSWGETGHEQFF
TGTGCCAGTAGTTGGGGGGAGACGGGCCATGAGCAGTTCTTC
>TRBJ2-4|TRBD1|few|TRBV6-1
CASGAIRGNIQYF
TGTGCCAGCGGCGCTATCAGGGGGAACATTCAGTACTTC
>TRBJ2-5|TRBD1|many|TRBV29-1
CSGYRGSETQYF
TGCAGCGGATACAGGGGGTCGGAGACCCAGTACTTC
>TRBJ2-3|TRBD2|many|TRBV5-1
CASSLEAGGPLSTDTQYF
TGCGCCAGCAGCTTGGAAGCGGGGGGCCCGCTAAGCACAGATACGCAGTATTTT
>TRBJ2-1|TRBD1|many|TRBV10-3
CANRRDRNNEQFF
TGTGCCAACCGCCGGGACAGGAACAATGAGCAGTTCTTC
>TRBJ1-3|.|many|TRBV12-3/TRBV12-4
CASEQLLSGNTIYF
TGTGCCAGCGAACAGCTGCTCTCTGGAAACACCATATATTTT
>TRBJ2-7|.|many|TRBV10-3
CAISQQRSYEQYF
TGTGCCATCAGCCAACAGCGGTCCTACGAGCAGTACTTC
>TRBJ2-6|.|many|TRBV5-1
CASSLSTGANVLTF
TGCGCCAGCAGCTTGAGTACGGGGGCCAACGTCCTGACTTTC
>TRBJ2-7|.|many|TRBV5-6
CASNRRISYEQYF
TGTGCCAGCAACCGTCGGATCTCCTACGAGCAGTACTTC
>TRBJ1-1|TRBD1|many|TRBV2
CASKFTGQDTEAFF
TGTGCCAGCAAATTCACCGGACAGGACACTGAAGCTTTCTTT
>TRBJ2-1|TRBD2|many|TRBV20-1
CSAGSGLAGGSSYNEQFF
TGCAGTGCGGGCTCGGGACTAGCGGGAGGAAGCTCCTACAATGAGCAGTTCTTC
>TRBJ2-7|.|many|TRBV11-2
CASSLDLGGYEQYF
TGTGCCAGCAGCTTAGATTTGGGCGGCTACGAGCAGTACTTC